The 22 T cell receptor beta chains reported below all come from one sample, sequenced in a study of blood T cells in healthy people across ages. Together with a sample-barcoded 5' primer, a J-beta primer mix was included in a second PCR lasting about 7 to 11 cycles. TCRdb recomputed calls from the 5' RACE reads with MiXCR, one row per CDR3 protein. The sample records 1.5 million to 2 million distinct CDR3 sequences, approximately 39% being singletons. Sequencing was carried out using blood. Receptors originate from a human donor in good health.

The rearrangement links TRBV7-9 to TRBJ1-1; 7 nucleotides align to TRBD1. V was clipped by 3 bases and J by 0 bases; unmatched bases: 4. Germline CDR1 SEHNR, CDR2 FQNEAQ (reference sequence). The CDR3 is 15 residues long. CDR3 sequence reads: CASSFTDRVNTEAFF. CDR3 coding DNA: TGTGCCAGCAGCTTTACCGACAGGGTGAACACTGAAGCTTTCTTT.

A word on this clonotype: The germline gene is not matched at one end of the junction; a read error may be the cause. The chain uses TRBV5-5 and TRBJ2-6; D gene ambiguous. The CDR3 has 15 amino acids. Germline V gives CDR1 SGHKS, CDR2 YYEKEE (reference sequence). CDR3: CASSLGHSGVNVLTF. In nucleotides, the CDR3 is TGTGCCAGCAGTTTGGGTCACTCTGGGGTCAACGTCCTGACTTTC.

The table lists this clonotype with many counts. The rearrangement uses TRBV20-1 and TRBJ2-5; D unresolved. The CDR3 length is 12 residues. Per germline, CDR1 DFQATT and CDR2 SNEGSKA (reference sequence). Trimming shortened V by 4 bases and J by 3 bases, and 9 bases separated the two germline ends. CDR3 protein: CSAIDFEETQYF. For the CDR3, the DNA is TGCAGTGCTATCGACTTTGAAGAGACCCAGTACTTC.

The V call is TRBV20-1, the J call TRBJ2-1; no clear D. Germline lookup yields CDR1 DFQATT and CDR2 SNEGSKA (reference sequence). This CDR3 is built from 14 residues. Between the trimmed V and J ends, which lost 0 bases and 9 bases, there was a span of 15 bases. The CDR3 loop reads CSARDYSLRVEQFF. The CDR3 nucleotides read TGCAGTGCTAGAGATTACAGCCTCCGGGTTGAGCAGTTCTTC.

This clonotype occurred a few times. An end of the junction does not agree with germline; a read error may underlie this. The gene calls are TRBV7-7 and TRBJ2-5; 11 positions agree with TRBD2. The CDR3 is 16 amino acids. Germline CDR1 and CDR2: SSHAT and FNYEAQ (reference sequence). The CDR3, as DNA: TGTGCTAGCAGCCCAACGGGACTAGCGGAGCAAGAGACCCAGTACTTC. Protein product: CASSPTGLAEQETQYF.

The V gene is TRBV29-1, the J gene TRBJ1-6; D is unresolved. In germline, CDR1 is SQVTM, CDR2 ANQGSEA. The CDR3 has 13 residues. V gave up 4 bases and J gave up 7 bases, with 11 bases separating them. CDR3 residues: CSVGVGGNSPLHF. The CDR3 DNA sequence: TGCAGCGTTGGAGTTGGCGGCAATTCACCCCTCCACTTT.

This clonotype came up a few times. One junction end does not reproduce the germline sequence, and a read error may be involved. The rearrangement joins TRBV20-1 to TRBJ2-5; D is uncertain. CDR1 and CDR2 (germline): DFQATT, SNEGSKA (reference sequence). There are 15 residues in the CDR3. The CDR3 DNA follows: TGCAGTGTTAGAGATGACACCCGGGCAGGAGAGACCCAGTACTTC. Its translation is CSVRDDTRAGETQYF.

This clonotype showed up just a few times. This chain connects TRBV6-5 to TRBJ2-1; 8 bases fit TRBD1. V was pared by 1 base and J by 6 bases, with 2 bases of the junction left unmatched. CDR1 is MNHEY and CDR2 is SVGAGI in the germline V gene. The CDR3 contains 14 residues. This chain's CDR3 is CASSYFTGGNEQFF. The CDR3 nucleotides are TGTGCCAGCAGTTACTTTACAGGGGGCAATGAGCAGTTCTTC.

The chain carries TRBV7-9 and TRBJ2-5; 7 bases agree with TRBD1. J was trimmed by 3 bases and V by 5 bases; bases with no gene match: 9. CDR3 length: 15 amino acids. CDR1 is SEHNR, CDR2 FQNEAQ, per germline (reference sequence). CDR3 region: CASSDLNRGKETQYF. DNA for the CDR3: TGTGCCAGCAGCGATTTGAACAGGGGAAAAGAGACCCAGTACTTC. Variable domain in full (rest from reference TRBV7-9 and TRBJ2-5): DTGVSQNPRHKITKRGQNVTFRCDPISEHNRLYWYRQTLGQGPEFLTYFQNEAQLEKSRLLSDRFSAERPKGSFSTLEIQRTEQGDSAMYLCASSDLNRGKETQYFGPGTRLLVL.

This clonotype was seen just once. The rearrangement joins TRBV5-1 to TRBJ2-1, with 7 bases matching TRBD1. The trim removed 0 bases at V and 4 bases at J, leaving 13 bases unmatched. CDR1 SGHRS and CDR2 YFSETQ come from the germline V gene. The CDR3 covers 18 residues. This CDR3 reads CASSLVSQRQGWYNEQFF. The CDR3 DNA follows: TGCGCCAGCAGCTTGGTTTCCCAAAGACAGGGATGGTACAATGAGCAGTTCTTC. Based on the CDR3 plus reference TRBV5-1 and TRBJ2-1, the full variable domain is KAGVTQTPRYLIKTRGQQVTLSCSPISGHRSVSWYQQTPGQGLQFLFEYFSETQRNKGNFPGRFSGRQFSNSRSEMNVSTLELGDSALYLCASSLVSQRQGWYNEQFFGPGTRLTVL.

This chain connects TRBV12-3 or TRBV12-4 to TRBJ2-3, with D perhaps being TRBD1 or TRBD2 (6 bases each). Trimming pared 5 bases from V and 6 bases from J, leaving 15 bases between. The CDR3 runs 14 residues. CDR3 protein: CASSGWRGADTQYF. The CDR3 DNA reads TGTGCCAGCAGTGGATGGAGGGGGGCTGATACGCAGTATTTT.

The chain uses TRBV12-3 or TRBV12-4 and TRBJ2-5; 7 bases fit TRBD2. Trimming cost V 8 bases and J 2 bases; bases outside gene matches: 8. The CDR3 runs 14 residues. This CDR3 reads CASGPAGQQETQYF. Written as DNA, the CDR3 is TGTGCCAGCGGGCCAGCGGGGCAACAAGAGACCCAGTACTTC.

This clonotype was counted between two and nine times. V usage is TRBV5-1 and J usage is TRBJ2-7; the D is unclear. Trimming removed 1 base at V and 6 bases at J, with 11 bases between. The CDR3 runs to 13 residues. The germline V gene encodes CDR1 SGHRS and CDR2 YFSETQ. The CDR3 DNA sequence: TGCGCCAGCAGCTTGTCAGTGCTGGGCGAGCAGTACTTC. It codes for CASSLSVLGEQYF.

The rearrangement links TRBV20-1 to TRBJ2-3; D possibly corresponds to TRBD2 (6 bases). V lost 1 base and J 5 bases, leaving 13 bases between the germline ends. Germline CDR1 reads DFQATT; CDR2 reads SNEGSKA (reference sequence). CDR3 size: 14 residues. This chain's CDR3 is CSARGGLGGDTQYF. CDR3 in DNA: TGCAGTGCTAGAGGGGGCTTGGGGGGAGATACGCAGTATTTT.

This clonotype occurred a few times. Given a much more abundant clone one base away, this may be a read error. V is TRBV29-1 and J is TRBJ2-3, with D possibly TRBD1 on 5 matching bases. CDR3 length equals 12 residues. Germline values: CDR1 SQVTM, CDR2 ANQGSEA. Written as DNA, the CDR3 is TGCAGCGTTGAAGGGTCGACAGATGCGCAGTATTTT. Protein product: CSVEGSTDAQYF.

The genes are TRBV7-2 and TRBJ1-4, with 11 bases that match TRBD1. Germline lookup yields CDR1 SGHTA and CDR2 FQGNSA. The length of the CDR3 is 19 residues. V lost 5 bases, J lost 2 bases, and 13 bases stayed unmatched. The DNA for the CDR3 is TGTGCCAGCAGCCGGACGGGACAGGGGGTCTGGTATACTAATGAAAAACTGTTTTTT. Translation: CASSRTGQGVWYTNEKLFF.

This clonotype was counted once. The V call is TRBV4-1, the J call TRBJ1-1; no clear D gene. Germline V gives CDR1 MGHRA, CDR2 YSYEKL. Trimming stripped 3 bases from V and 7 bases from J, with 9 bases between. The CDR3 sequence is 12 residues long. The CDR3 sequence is CASSHSTNEAFF. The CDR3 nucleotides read TGCGCCAGCAGCCATTCAACAAATGAAGCTTTCTTT.

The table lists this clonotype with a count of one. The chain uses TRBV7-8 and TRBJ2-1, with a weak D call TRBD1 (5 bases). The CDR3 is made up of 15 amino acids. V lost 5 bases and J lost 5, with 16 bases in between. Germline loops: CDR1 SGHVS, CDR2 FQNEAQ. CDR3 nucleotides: TGTGCCAGCAGCGTTCAGGGTCTGACTCACAATGAGCAGTTCTTC. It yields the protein CASSVQGLTHNEQFF. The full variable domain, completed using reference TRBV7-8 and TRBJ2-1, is GAGVSQSPRYKVAKRGQDVALRCDPISGHVSLFWYQQALGQGPEFLTYFQNEAQLDKSGLPSDRFFAERPEGSVSTLKIQRTQQEDSAVYLCASSVQGLTHNEQFFGPGTRLTVL.

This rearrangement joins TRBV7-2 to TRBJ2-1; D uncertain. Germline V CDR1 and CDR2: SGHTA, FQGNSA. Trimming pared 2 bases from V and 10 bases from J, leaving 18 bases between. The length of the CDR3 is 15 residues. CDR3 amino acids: CASSLSPTLPYEQFF. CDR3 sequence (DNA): TGTGCCAGCAGCTTATCTCCGACCTTACCCTACGAGCAGTTCTTC.

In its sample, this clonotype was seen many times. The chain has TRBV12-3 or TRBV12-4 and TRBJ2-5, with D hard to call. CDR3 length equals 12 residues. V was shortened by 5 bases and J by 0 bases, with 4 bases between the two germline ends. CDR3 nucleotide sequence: TGTGCCAGCAGTCGGTACCAAGAGACCCAGTACTTC. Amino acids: CASSRYQETQYF.

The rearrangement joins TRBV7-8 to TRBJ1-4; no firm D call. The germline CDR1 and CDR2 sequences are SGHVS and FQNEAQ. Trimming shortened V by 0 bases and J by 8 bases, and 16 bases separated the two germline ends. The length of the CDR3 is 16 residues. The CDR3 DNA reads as TGTGCCAGCAGCTTAGCGCAGGACGGGTCGCGGGAAAAACTGTTTTTT. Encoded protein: CASSLAQDGSREKLFF. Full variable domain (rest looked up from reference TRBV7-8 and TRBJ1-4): GAGVSQSPRYKVAKRGQDVALRCDPISGHVSLFWYQQALGQGPEFLTYFQNEAQLDKSGLPSDRFFAERPEGSVSTLKIQRTQQEDSAVYLCASSLAQDGSREKLFFGSGTQLSVL.

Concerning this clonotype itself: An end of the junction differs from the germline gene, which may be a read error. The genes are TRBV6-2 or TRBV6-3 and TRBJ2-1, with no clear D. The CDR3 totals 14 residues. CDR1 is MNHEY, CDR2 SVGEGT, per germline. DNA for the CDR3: TGTGCCAGCAGTTTAAGGCAGACTCGGAATGAACAGTTCTTC. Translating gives CASSLRQTRNEQFF.